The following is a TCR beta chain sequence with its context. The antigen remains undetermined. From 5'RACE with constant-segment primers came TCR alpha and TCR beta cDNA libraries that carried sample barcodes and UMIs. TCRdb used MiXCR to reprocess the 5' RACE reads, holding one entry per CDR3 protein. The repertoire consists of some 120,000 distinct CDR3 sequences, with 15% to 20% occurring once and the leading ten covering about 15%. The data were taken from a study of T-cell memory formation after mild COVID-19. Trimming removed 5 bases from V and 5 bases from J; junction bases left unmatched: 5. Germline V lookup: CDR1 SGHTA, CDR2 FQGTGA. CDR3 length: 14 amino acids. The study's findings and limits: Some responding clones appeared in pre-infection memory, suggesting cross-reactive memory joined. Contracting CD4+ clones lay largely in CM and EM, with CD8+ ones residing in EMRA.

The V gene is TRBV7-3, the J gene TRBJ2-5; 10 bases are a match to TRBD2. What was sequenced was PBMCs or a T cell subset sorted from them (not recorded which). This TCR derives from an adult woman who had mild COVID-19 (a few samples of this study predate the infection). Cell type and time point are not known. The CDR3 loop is CASSPMGLAETQYF. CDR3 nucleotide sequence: TGTGCCAGCAGCCCAATGGGACTAGCGGAGACCCAGTACTTC. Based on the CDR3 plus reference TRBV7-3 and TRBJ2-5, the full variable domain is GAGVSQTPSNKVTEKGKYVELRCDPISGHTALYWYRQSLGQGPEFLIYFQGTGAADDSGLPNDRFFAVRPEGSVSTLKIQRTERGDSAVYLCASSPMGLAETQYFGPGTRLLVL.